The rows below give T cell receptor beta chains drawn from one sample of a study of post-analysis software for immune sequencing data. In TCRdb, the PCR reads were re-called with MiXCR into one record per CDR3 protein. The sample carries roughly 670,000 distinct CDR3 sequences, roughly three fifths recorded once. The sequenced sample was blood. These receptors came from a girl aged 2-10 years with multiple sclerosis. CDR3s include the opening cysteine and the closing phenylalanine or tryptophan. A D gene is named only where the DNA matches it firmly. Some rows have no size entry. The others give once, few or many, or a class for an expanded clone.

cdr3_nt: TGCAGTGTTTCGACAGACTCTAACTATGGCTACACCTTC; cdr3_aa: CSVSTDSNYGYTF; clone_size: -; d_call: -; j_call: TRBJ1-2; v_call: TRBV20-1
cdr3_nt: TGTGCCAGCAGTTTCTCCAGGGCGTACGAGCAGTACTTC; cdr3_aa: CASSFSRAYEQYF; clone_size: -; d_call: -; j_call: TRBJ2-7; v_call: TRBV12-3/TRBV12-4
cdr3_nt: TGTGCCAGCAGTTACCCTGGGACCCAGGTGGTCCACTATGGCTACACCTTC; cdr3_aa: CASSYPGTQVVHYGYTF; clone_size: -; d_call: -; j_call: TRBJ1-2; v_call: TRBV6-6
cdr3_nt: TGTGCCATCAGTGAGAGAAACAATGAGCAGTTCTTC; cdr3_aa: CAISERNNEQFF; clone_size: -; d_call: -; j_call: TRBJ2-1; v_call: TRBV10-3
cdr3_nt: TGTGCCAGCAGCTTACGGGGGATCTCCTACAATGAGCAGTTCTTC; cdr3_aa: CASSLRGISYNEQFF; clone_size: -; d_call: -; j_call: TRBJ2-1; v_call: TRBV7-9
cdr3_nt: TGTGCCAGCAGCCCCCCCGAACTAGGGGCACCCGGGGAGCTGTTTTTT; cdr3_aa: CASSPPELGAPGELFF; clone_size: -; d_call: -; j_call: TRBJ2-2; v_call: TRBV7-9
cdr3_nt: TGTGCCAGCAGCTCGGGGGTTGGGGGCGGGACTGAAGCTTTCTTT; cdr3_aa: CASSSGVGGGTEAFF; clone_size: -; d_call: -; j_call: TRBJ1-1; v_call: TRBV7-9
cdr3_nt: TGTGCCAGCAGCCCGCGGGGGACAGGGGGATTGGAGACCCAGTACTTC; cdr3_aa: CASSPRGTGGLETQYF; clone_size: -; d_call: TRBD1; j_call: TRBJ2-5; v_call: TRBV9
cdr3_nt: TGTGCCATCAGTCGACAGGGGAGTGACGAGCAGTACTTC; cdr3_aa: CAISRQGSDEQYF; clone_size: once; d_call: TRBD1; j_call: TRBJ2-7; v_call: TRBV10-3
cdr3_nt: TGTGCCAGCAGCCCGCGGACAACTAGCGGGAGGAAGTACGAGCAGTACTTC; cdr3_aa: CASSPRTTSGRKYEQYF; clone_size: -; d_call: TRBD2; j_call: TRBJ2-7; v_call: TRBV7-9
cdr3_nt: TGTGCCAGCAGCTTACGGCGGGAGGAGTCCAAAAACATTCAGTACTTC; cdr3_aa: CASSLRREESKNIQYF; clone_size: -; d_call: TRBD2; j_call: TRBJ2-4; v_call: TRBV7-9
cdr3_nt: TGCAGCGTGGACAGGGGAGGTTTTTACACTGAAGCTTTCTTT; cdr3_aa: CSVDRGGFYTEAFF; clone_size: few; d_call: TRBD1; j_call: TRBJ1-1; v_call: TRBV29-1
cdr3_nt: TGTGCCAGCAGCCAAGGGCGGGTCGGCGAGCAGTACTTC; cdr3_aa: CASSQGRVGEQYF; clone_size: -; d_call: -; j_call: TRBJ2-7; v_call: TRBV3-1
cdr3_nt: TGTGCCAGCAGCTTAAAGAGGGAACAGGGATATGGCTACACCTTC; cdr3_aa: CASSLKREQGYGYTF; clone_size: -; d_call: -; j_call: TRBJ1-2; v_call: TRBV7-3
cdr3_nt: TGTGCCAGCAGCCGCCAGGGCAGCAATCAGCCCCAGCATTTT; cdr3_aa: CASSRQGSNQPQHF; clone_size: -; d_call: -; j_call: TRBJ1-5; v_call: TRBV11-2
cdr3_nt: TGTGCCAGCACCGGAGGGACCGAGAACTACGAGCAGTACTTC; cdr3_aa: CASTGGTENYEQYF; clone_size: -; d_call: -; j_call: TRBJ2-7; v_call: TRBV7-2
cdr3_nt: TGTGCCAGCAGCAAAGCGGCAGGGGTCATCCTAACCTACGAGCAGTACTTC; cdr3_aa: CASSKAAGVILTYEQYF; clone_size: few; d_call: -; j_call: TRBJ2-7; v_call: TRBV21-1
cdr3_nt: TGTGCCAGCAGCGGATTACTGGCCGGGGAGCTGTTTTTT; cdr3_aa: CASSGLLAGELFF; clone_size: -; d_call: -; j_call: TRBJ2-2; v_call: TRBV9
cdr3_nt: TGTGCCAGCAGCACAGGGTTGGCTAATGAAAAACTGTTTTTT; cdr3_aa: CASSTGLANEKLFF; clone_size: -; d_call: -; j_call: TRBJ1-4; v_call: TRBV7-2
cdr3_nt: TGTGCCAGCAGCTTAGGGGACAGGGGGCTCGGGGGCTACACCTTC; cdr3_aa: CASSLGDRGLGGYTF; clone_size: -; d_call: TRBD1; j_call: TRBJ1-2; v_call: TRBV7-2
cdr3_nt: TGTGCCAGCAGTTCGATAGTGGGGGACATTCAGTACTTC; cdr3_aa: CASSSIVGDIQYF; clone_size: -; d_call: -; j_call: TRBJ2-4; v_call: TRBV6-6
cdr3_nt: TGTAGTGCTAGTCCTCGCCTAGCGGGCACAGATACGCAGTATTTT; cdr3_aa: CSASPRLAGTDTQYF; clone_size: -; d_call: TRBD2; j_call: TRBJ2-3; v_call: TRBV20-1
cdr3_nt: TGTGCCAGCAGTCCCCTTGGCGGGAGGGGCGGAGAGACCCAGTACTTC; cdr3_aa: CASSPLGGRGGETQYF; clone_size: few; d_call: TRBD2; j_call: TRBJ2-5; v_call: TRBV27
cdr3_nt: TGTGCCAGCAGCGTAGGACAGGCCAATCGGCCCCAGCATTTT; cdr3_aa: CASSVGQANRPQHF; clone_size: -; d_call: -; j_call: TRBJ1-5; v_call: TRBV9
cdr3_nt: TGCGCCAGCAGCACTGTACTAGCGGGAGGAAGAACAGATACGCAGTATTTT; cdr3_aa: CASSTVLAGGRTDTQYF; clone_size: -; d_call: TRBD2; j_call: TRBJ2-3; v_call: TRBV5-1
cdr3_nt: TGCGCCAGCAGCCAAGATTTAGCGGGGGAAACAGATACGCAGTATTTT; cdr3_aa: CASSQDLAGETDTQYF; clone_size: -; d_call: TRBD2; j_call: TRBJ2-3; v_call: TRBV4-3
cdr3_nt: TGTGCCAGCAGTTTAAGGAGGAGGGAAGGGACAGCCACCTACAATGAGCAGTTCTTC; cdr3_aa: CASSLRRREGTATYNEQFF; clone_size: -; d_call: -; j_call: TRBJ2-1; v_call: TRBV12-3/TRBV12-4
cdr3_nt: TGTGCCAGCAGCTTAGCGCAGGGACTGGTAAATACGCAGTATTTT; cdr3_aa: CASSLAQGLVNTQYF; clone_size: once; d_call: -; j_call: TRBJ2-3; v_call: TRBV7-2